The rows below give T cell receptor beta chains drawn from one sample of a study of cytomegalovirus exposure and HLA in healthy donors. The assay was immunoSEQ multiplex PCR, and TCRdb's table has in-frame clones only and misses some. The sample contains approximately 42,000 clones, 81% of which appear only once. Sequenced input: PBMCs. These receptors came from a man aged 45-60 years in good health and CMV-seronegative. CDR3s include the opening cysteine and the closing phenylalanine or tryptophan. Each record gives: D gene, clone size, V gene, J gene, CDR3 DNA, CDR3 protein. A D gene is named only where the DNA matches it firmly. Size is omitted from some rows. Given values are once, few, many or a class for expanded clones.

D: TRBD1
size: NA
V: TRBV28
J: TRBJ1-1
DNA: TGTGCCAGCAGTACTACAGGGGGCACTGAAGCTTTCTTT
CDR3: CASSTTGGTEAFF

D: TRBD1
size: NA
V: TRBV5-1
J: TRBJ2-5
DNA: TGCGCCAGCAGCTTAACAGGGGAAGAGACCCAGTACTTC
CDR3: CASSLTGEETQYF

D: TRBD2
size: NA
V: TRBV7-9
J: TRBJ2-3
DNA: TGTGCCAGCAGCTTAGAGGGACTAGCCACAGATACGCAGTATTTT
CDR3: CASSLEGLATDTQYF

D: NA
size: few
V: TRBV6-1
J: TRBJ1-2
DNA: TGTGCCAGCACCGCCACGGGAGGGTTCATGGGTGGCTACACCTTC
CDR3: CASTATGGFMGGYTF

D: TRBD1
size: NA
V: TRBV12-5
J: TRBJ2-2
DNA: TGTGCTAGTGGTTTGGGGACAGGGACCGGGGAGCTGTTTTTT
CDR3: CASGLGTGTGELFF

D: NA
size: few
V: TRBV27
J: TRBJ1-4
DNA: TGTGCCAGCAGAGCGACGGGGGGGGGCATAGCTAATGAAAAACTGTTTTTT
CDR3: CASRATGGGIANEKLFF

D: NA
size: once
V: TRBV9
J: TRBJ2-7
DNA: TGTGCCAGCAGCGTATTTGAGGGCTACGAGCAGTACTTC
CDR3: CASSVFEGYEQYF

D: NA
size: NA
V: TRBV7-8
J: TRBJ2-7
DNA: TGTGCCAGCACCCTTCAGGCTGGTCAGGGGCCCTACGAGCAGTACTTC
CDR3: CASTLQAGQGPYEQYF

D: TRBD1
size: NA
V: TRBV27
J: TRBJ1-4
DNA: TGTGCCAGCAGGGAACTCGACAGGGCGGAAAAACTGTTTTTT
CDR3: CASRELDRAEKLFF

D: NA
size: NA
V: TRBV28
J: TRBJ2-7
DNA: TGTGCCAGCAGTTTGTGGCAGGGCGGATCGTACGAGCAGTACTTC
CDR3: CASSLWQGGSYEQYF

D: NA
size: NA
V: TRBV6-1
J: TRBJ2-1
DNA: TGTGCCAGCAGCGACCCAGGGCTCGGCTACAATGAGCAGTTCTTC
CDR3: CASSDPGLGYNEQFF

D: TRBD1
size: NA
V: TRBV10-3
J: TRBJ1-5
DNA: TGTGCCATCAGTGAGGGGACAGGAGAGTATCAGCCCCAGCATTTT
CDR3: CAISEGTGEYQPQHF

D: NA
size: few
V: TRBV10-1
J: TRBJ1-1
DNA: TGCGCCAGCAGTGAAGTAGCACCGTTGAACACTGAAGCTTTCTTT
CDR3: CASSEVAPLNTEAFF

D: NA
size: once
V: TRBV2
J: TRBJ2-5
DNA: TGTGCCAGCGGTCCGTCTGGAGGCCAGTACTTC
CDR3: CASGPSGGQYF

D: NA
size: NA
V: TRBV30
J: TRBJ1-1
DNA: TGTGCCTGGACCTGGGGGGGGGCTGAAGCTTTCTTT
CDR3: CAWTWGGAEAFF

D: TRBD1
size: NA
V: TRBV19
J: TRBJ2-2
DNA: TGTGCCACTCGGACAGGGACCGGGGAGCTGTTTTTT
CDR3: CATRTGTGELFF

D: NA
size: NA
V: TRBV28
J: TRBJ2-7
DNA: TGTGCCAGCAGTTCCCCTAACTACGAGCAGTACTTC
CDR3: CASSSPNYEQYF

D: NA
size: NA
V: TRBV7-6
J: TRBJ2-7
DNA: TGTGCCAGCAGCTTGGGTGCGGGCCCCTACGAGCAGTACTTC
CDR3: CASSLGAGPYEQYF

D: TRBD2
size: NA
V: TRBV7-2
J: TRBJ2-5
DNA: TGTGCCAGCAGCTTCGGGGGGGCGGTGGAGACCCAGTACTTC
CDR3: CASSFGGAVETQYF

D: NA
size: NA
V: TRBV6-1
J: TRBJ2-7
DNA: TGTGCCAGCAGCTGGACACTCTCCTACGAGCAGTACTTC
CDR3: CASSWTLSYEQYF

D: NA
size: NA
V: TRBV7-3
J: TRBJ2-3
DNA: TGTGCCAGCAGCTCAATGAGGGAAGATACGCAGTATTTT
CDR3: CASSSMREDTQYF

D: NA
size: NA
V: TRBV14
J: TRBJ2-5
DNA: TGTGCCAGCAGCCAAGTCGTCGGCCAAGAGACCCAGTACTTC
CDR3: CASSQVVGQETQYF

D: TRBD1
size: few
V: TRBV5-6
J: TRBJ1-2
DNA: TGTGCCAGCAGCTGGGACAGGGCTAACTATGGCTACACCTTC
CDR3: CASSWDRANYGYTF

D: NA
size: NA
V: TRBV4-1
J: TRBJ2-1
DNA: TGCGCCAGCAGCGTCCGTAGGGGCCTCAATGAGCAGTTCTTC
CDR3: CASSVRRGLNEQFF

D: NA
size: NA
V: TRBV28
J: TRBJ1-4
DNA: TGTGCCAGCAGTTCGCGTGGGGTGAGAGGGGAAAAACTGTTTTTT
CDR3: CASSSRGVRGEKLFF

D: NA
size: NA
V: TRBV5-1
J: TRBJ1-2
DNA: TGCGCCAGCAGCTTTGGGCAGGATTTTAACTATGGCTACACCTTC
CDR3: CASSFGQDFNYGYTF

D: TRBD1
size: few
V: TRBV5-6
J: TRBJ1-4
DNA: TGTGCCAGCAGCCACTTGACGGGACAGCTGGGCCACAAAGAAAAACTGTTTTTT
CDR3: CASSHLTGQLGHKEKLFF

D: NA
size: NA
V: TRBV18
J: TRBJ2-5
DNA: TGTGCCAGCTCACCAAGGCGGTCCGGGGCCCAGTACTTC
CDR3: CASSPRRSGAQYF

D: TRBD2
size: NA
V: TRBV7-9
J: TRBJ2-1
DNA: TGTTCCAGCAGCTTAACTGAACTAGCGGGGAATGAGCAGTTCTTC
CDR3: CSSSLTELAGNEQFF

D: TRBD1
size: NA
V: TRBV19
J: TRBJ1-1
DNA: TGTGCCAGTAGTCCAGGAGTGGGACAGCGGGCAGAATTTTCGAACACTGAAGCTTTCTTT
CDR3: CASSPGVGQRAEFSNTEAFF

D: NA
size: few
V: TRBV27
J: TRBJ2-7
DNA: TGTGCCAGCAGTTTTTCTACAGATTCTTCCTACGAGCAGTACTTC
CDR3: CASSFSTDSSYEQYF

D: NA
size: NA
V: TRBV7-9
J: TRBJ2-7
DNA: TGTGCCAGCAGCTTAGCGTACTACGAGCAGTACTTC
CDR3: CASSLAYYEQYF

D: NA
size: NA
V: TRBV12-5
J: TRBJ1-2
DNA: TGTGCTAGTGGTTTGGTAGGTACAGGGACCTATGGCTACACCTTC
CDR3: CASGLVGTGTYGYTF

D: NA
size: NA
V: TRBV19
J: TRBJ1-3
DNA: TGTGCCAGTAGTGTCGACTGGATCTCTGGAAACACCATATATTTT
CDR3: CASSVDWISGNTIYF

D: NA
size: NA
V: TRBV28
J: TRBJ1-5
DNA: TGTGCCAGCAGTTCCATCCAAGCCAATCAGCCCCAGCATTTT
CDR3: CASSSIQANQPQHF

D: NA
size: NA
V: TRBV4-1
J: TRBJ1-4
DNA: TGCGCCAGCAGTCGTTGGACGGGAAACAATGAAAAACTGTTTTTT
CDR3: CASSRWTGNNEKLFF

D: NA
size: NA
V: TRBV18
J: TRBJ2-2
DNA: TGTGCCAGCTCATCCCCGCGCGGCTCCTACCAATACACCGGGGAGCTGTTTTTT
CDR3: CASSSPRGSYQYTGELFF

D: NA
size: NA
V: TRBV7-3
J: TRBJ2-5
DNA: TGTGCCAGCAGCTTAGGTCTTAGAGAGACCCAGTACTTC
CDR3: CASSLGLRETQYF

D: TRBD1
size: NA
V: TRBV5-6
J: TRBJ1-4
DNA: TGTGCCAGCAGCTACAGGGGGCCTAATGAAAAACTGTTTTTT
CDR3: CASSYRGPNEKLFF

D: NA
size: NA
V: TRBV27
J: TRBJ2-3
DNA: TGTGCCAGCAGTTTAATACAGGGCGCAGATACGCAGTATTTT
CDR3: CASSLIQGADTQYF

D: TRBD1
size: once
V: TRBV4-3
J: TRBJ2-7
DNA: TGCGCCAGCAGCACAGGGACAGGGCCCTACGAGCAGTACTTC
CDR3: CASSTGTGPYEQYF

D: NA
size: NA
V: TRBV27
J: TRBJ2-3
DNA: TGTGCCAGCCGGAGTAGCGGTACAGATACGCAGTATTTT
CDR3: CASRSSGTDTQYF

D: TRBD1
size: NA
V: TRBV5-4
J: TRBJ2-4
DNA: TGTGCCAGCAGCTTGGGGGACAGACCAAACATTCAGTACTTC
CDR3: CASSLGDRPNIQYF

D: NA
size: few
V: TRBV7-6
J: TRBJ1-4
DNA: TGTGCCAGCAGCCTAAACGGGGTGGCCCAGAGGGAAAAACTGTTTTTT
CDR3: CASSLNGVAQREKLFF

D: TRBD1
size: NA
V: TRBV19
J: TRBJ1-1
DNA: TGTGCCAGTAGTATATCCAGGGGGCTGGGGACTGAAGCTTTCTTT
CDR3: CASSISRGLGTEAFF

D: TRBD1
size: NA
V: TRBV30
J: TRBJ1-1
DNA: TGTGCCTGGTGCAGGGGGTTGAACACTGAAGCTTTCTTT
CDR3: CAWCRGLNTEAFF

D: TRBD2
size: NA
V: TRBV7-2
J: TRBJ2-7
DNA: TGTGCCAGCAGCTTAGGAGCGGGGAGTTACGAGCAGTACTTC
CDR3: CASSLGAGSYEQYF

D: TRBD2
size: NA
V: TRBV7-9
J: TRBJ2-7
DNA: TGTGCCAGCAGCTTCTTCCTAGCGGGAATTCCCCACGAGCAGTACTTC
CDR3: CASSFFLAGIPHEQYF

D: TRBD1
size: NA
V: TRBV6-1
J: TRBJ2-7
DNA: TGTGCCACTCAAATACAGGGGGGCTACGAGCAGTACTTC
CDR3: CATQIQGGYEQYF

D: NA
size: few
V: TRBV7-9
J: TRBJ2-4
DNA: TGTTCCAGCAGCTTTTTGGCTCGCCGGGGAAACATTCAGTACTTC
CDR3: CSSSFLARRGNIQYF

D: NA
size: NA
V: TRBV5-5
J: TRBJ2-3
DNA: TGTGCCAGCAGCCTCGAGAGGCGAACTAGCACAGATACGCAGTATTTT
CDR3: CASSLERRTSTDTQYF

D: TRBD1
size: NA
V: TRBV4-3
J: TRBJ2-7
DNA: TGCGCCAGCAGCGAACAGGGGAAGCAGTACTTC
CDR3: CASSEQGKQYF

D: NA
size: NA
V: TRBV4-1
J: TRBJ1-3
DNA: TGCGCCAGCAGCCTCAGACATACTGGAAACACCATATATTTT
CDR3: CASSLRHTGNTIYF

D: TRBD1
size: NA
V: TRBV28
J: TRBJ2-7
DNA: TGTGCCAGCACCAGGACAGGCCCCCGCGAGCAGTACTTC
CDR3: CASTRTGPREQYF

D: NA
size: NA
V: TRBV28
J: TRBJ1-3
DNA: TGTGCCAGCAGTTGGGGAGGGACAAACACCATATATTTT
CDR3: CASSWGGTNTIYF

D: TRBD2
size: NA
V: TRBV6-5
J: TRBJ2-7
DNA: TGTGCCAGCAGTTACTCGAGCGGGGGCGCGTACGAGCAGTACTTC
CDR3: CASSYSSGGAYEQYF

D: NA
size: NA
V: TRBV7-9
J: TRBJ2-7
DNA: TGTTCCAGCAGCTTAGATATGGCCAACCCCTACGAGCAGTACTTC
CDR3: CSSSLDMANPYEQYF